Below are 5 T cell receptor beta chains sequenced from a single sample in a study of early T cells in non-severe SARS-CoV-2 infection. TCRdb analysed the 5' RACE reads with MiXCR anew, one entry per CDR3 protein. The sample lists tens of thousands of distinct CDR3 sequences, 9.5% to 15% occurring once. Material for sequencing was whole blood. The receptor source for this set is an adult who was a healthcare worker with PCR-confirmed SARS-CoV-2 infection or an uninfected control (not recorded which).

The table lists this clonotype with a few counts. The chain joins TRBV7-2 to TRBJ2-5; D may correspond to TRBD1 or TRBD2 (6 bases each). The CDR3 has 13 amino acids. The germline gives CDR1 SGHTA, CDR2 FQGNSA. V lost 5 bases to trimming and J lost 7 bases, with 14 bases between them. The CDR3 region is CASSGSRGGTQYF. The CDR3 coding sequence is TGTGCCAGCAGCGGCAGCAGGGGAGGGACCCAGTACTTC.

This clonotype showed up many times. The V and J genes are TRBV19 and TRBJ2-3, with D possibly being TRBD2 (5 bases). CDR3 length equals 15 residues. CDR1 is LNHDA, CDR2 SQIVND, per germline (reference sequence). The CDR3 nucleotides are TGTGCTGCGGGCGGGCCGACTTCTGGCACAGATACGCAGTATTTT. Translated, it gives CAAGGPTSGTDTQYF.

The gene calls are TRBV23-1 and TRBJ2-2; D assignment may be TRBD1 or TRBD2 (6 bases each). TRBV23-1 has ORF status, its function being uncertain. V shed 7 bases and J shed 1 base, with 22 bases lying between them. The CDR3 contains 18 residues. CDR3 amino acids: CASTQLPGGRGNTGELFF. The CDR3 bases are TGCGCCAGCACCCAACTACCTGGGGGGCGAGGGAACACCGGGGAGCTGTTTTTT.

This clonotype was seen many times. The rearrangement links TRBV24-1 to TRBJ2-7; tentatively, D is TRBD1 (6 bases). The CDR3 has 13 amino acids. V lost 9 bases and J lost 3, with 14 bases in between. Germline values: CDR1 KGHDR, CDR2 SFDVKD. CDR3 bases: TGTGCCACCGGCACAGGGTCCGACTACGAGCAGTACTTC. Translating gives CATGTGSDYEQYF.

The CDR3 reads CASSREAGGPDTQYF. The CDR3, as DNA: TGTGCCAGCTCTCGGGAGGCGGGAGGGCCGGATACGCAGTATTTT. The V and J genes are TRBV18 and TRBJ2-3; 9 nucleotides agree with TRBD2. The V gene end was trimmed by 6 bases and the J gene end by 6 bases; junction bases not matched to a gene: 10. The CDR3 is 15 residues long. CDR1 is KGHSH, CDR2 LQKENI, per germline.